This TCR beta chain stems from a study of post-analysis software for immune sequencing data. Study at large: There were relapsing-remitting, secondary progressive and progressive-relapsing multiple sclerosis among the disease courses included.

V lost 0 bases to trimming and J lost 3 bases, with 10 bases between them. CDR1 and CDR2 from the germline V gene are MNHEY and SVGAGI. The CDR3 length is 15 residues. Findings and limits, study-wide: Controls showed lower frequencies than patients for a few TRBV segments, and TRBV5-6, TRBV5-1 and TRBV20-1 were among these.

Unique molecular identifiers were carried by the TCR beta cDNA libraries. Starting from around 0.96 to 9.9 million T cells, the study yielded about 490,000 cDNA molecules. TCRdb re-analysed the PCR reads in MiXCR, keeping a single row per CDR3 protein. The sample holds 180,000 or so distinct CDR3 sequences, around 30% seen once. This clonotype has a count of ten or more. Its matching antigen is unknown. The gene calls are TRBV6-5 and TRBJ2-3; D ambiguous. This TCR was recovered from a girl aged 2-17 years with multiple sclerosis. Sequenced material: blood. This CDR3 is CASSYSGYVTDTQYF. The CDR3 coding sequence is TGTGCCAGCAGTTACTCGGGTTACGTGACAGATACGCAGTATTTT.